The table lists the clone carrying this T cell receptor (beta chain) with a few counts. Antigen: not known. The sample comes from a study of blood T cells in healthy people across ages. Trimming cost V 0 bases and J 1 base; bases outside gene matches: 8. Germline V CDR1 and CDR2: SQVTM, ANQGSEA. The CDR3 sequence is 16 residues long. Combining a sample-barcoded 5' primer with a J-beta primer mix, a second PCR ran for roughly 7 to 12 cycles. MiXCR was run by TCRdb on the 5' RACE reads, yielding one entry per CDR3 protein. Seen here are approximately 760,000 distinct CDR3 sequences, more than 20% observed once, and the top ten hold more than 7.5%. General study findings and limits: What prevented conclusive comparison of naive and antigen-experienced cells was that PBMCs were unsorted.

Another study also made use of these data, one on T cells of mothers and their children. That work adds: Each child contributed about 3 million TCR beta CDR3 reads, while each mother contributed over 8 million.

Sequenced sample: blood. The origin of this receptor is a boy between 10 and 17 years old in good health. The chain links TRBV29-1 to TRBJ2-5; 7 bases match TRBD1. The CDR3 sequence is CSVEDDRAVIQETQYF. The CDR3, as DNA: TGCAGCGTTGAAGATGACAGGGCCGTGATCCAAGAGACCCAGTACTTC. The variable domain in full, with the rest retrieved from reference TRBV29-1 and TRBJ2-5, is SAVISQKPSRDICQRGTSLTIQCQVDSQVTMMFWYRQQPGQSLTLIATANQGSEATYESGFVIDKFPISRPNLTFSTLTVSNMSPEDSSIYLCSVEDDRAVIQETQYFGPGTRLLVL.